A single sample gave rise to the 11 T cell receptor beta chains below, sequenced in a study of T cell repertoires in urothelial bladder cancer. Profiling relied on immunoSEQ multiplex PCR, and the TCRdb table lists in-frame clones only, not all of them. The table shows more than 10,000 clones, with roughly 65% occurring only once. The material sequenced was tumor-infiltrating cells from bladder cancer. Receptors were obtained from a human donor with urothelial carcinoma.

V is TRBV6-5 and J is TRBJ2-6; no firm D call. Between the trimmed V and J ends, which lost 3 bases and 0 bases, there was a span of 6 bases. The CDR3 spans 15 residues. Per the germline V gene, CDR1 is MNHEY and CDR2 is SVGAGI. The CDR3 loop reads CASSYHRSGANVLTF. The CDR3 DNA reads TGTGCCAGCAGTTATCACCGCTCTGGGGCCAACGTCCTGACTTTC.

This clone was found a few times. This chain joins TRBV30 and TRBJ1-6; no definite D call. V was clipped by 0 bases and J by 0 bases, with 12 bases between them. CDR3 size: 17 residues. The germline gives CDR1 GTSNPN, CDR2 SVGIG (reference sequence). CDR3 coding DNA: TGTGCCTGGAGTGTACTTCGATCGAGCTCCTATAATTCACCCCTCCACTTT. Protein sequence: CAWSVLRSSSYNSPLHF.

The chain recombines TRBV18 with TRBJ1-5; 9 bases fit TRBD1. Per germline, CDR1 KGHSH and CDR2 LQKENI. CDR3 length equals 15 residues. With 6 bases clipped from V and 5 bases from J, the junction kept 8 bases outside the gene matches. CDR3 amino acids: CASSPRDRVYQPQHF. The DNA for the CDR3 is TGTGCCAGCTCTCCCCGGGACAGGGTTTATCAGCCCCAGCATTTT.

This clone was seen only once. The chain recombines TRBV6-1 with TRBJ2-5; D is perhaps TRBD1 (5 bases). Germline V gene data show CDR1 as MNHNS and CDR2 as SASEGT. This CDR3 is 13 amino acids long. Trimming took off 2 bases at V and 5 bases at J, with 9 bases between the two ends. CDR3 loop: CASSERGVETQYF. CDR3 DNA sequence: TGTGCCAGCAGTGAAAGGGGCGTGGAGACCCAGTACTTC.

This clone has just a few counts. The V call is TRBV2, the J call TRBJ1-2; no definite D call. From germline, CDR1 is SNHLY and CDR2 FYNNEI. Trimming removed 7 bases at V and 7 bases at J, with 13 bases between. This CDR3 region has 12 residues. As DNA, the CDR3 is TGTGCCAGCACCCCCGTCGGTTCTGGCTACACCTTC. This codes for CASTPVGSGYTF. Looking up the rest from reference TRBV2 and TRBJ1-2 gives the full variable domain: EPEVTQTPSHQVTQMGQEVILRCVPISNHLYFYWYRQILGQKVEFLVSFYNNEISEKSEIFDDQFSVERPDGSNFTLKIRSTKLEDSAMYFCASTPVGSGYTFGSGTRLTVV.

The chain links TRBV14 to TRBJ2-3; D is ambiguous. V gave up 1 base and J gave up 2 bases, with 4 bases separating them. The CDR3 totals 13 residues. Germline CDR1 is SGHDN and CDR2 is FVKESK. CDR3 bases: TGTGCCAGCAGCCAAGGCCTCACAGATACGCAGTATTTT. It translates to CASSQGLTDTQYF. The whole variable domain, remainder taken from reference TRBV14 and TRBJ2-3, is EAGVTQFPSHSVIEKGQTVTLRCDPISGHDNLYWYRRVMGKEIKFLLHFVKESKQDESGMPNNRFLAERTGGTYSTLKVQPAELEDSGVYFCASSQGLTDTQYFGPGTRLTVL.

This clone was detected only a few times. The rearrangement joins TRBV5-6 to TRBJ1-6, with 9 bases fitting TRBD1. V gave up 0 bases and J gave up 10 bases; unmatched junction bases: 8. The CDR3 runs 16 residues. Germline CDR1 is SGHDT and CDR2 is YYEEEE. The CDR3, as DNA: TGTGCCAGCAGCTTGGCAAACCGGGACAGGGCCTCACCCCTCCACTTT. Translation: CASSLANRDRASPLHF.

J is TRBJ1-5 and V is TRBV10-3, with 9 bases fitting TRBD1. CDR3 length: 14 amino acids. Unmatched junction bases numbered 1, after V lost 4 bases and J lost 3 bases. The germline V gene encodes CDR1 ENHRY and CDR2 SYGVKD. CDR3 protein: CAISGQGDNQPQHF. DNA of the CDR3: TGTGCCATCAGTGGACAGGGGGACAATCAGCCCCAGCATTTT.

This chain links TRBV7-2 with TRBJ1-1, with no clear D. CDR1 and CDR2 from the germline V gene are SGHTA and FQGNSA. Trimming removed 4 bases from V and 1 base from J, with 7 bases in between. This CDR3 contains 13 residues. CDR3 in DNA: TGTGCCAGCAGCTCTTCAGAGAACACTGAAGCTTTCTTT. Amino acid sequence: CASSSSENTEAFF.

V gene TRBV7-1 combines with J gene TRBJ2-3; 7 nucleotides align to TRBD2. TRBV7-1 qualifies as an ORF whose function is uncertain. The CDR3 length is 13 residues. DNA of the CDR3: TGTGCTACAGCAGATCGGGGAGGGGATACGCAGTATTTT. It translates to CATADRGGDTQYF.

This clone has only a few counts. The CDR3, as DNA: TGTGCCAGCAGTGGGACTAGCGGGGGGCGGGATACGCAGTATTTT. Translation gives CASSGTSGGRDTQYF. The chain employs TRBV6-6 and TRBJ2-3; 15 positions agree with TRBD2. Germline V gives CDR1 MNHNY, CDR2 SVGAGI (reference sequence). The CDR3 loop spans 15 amino acids. V shed 5 bases and J 6 bases; nucleotides not matched to a gene: 3.